The 24 T cell receptor beta chains given below trace back to one sample, sequenced in a study of blood T cell repertoires in COVID-19. Assay: immunoSEQ multiplex PCR; the TCRdb copy retains only in-frame clones and omits some. This table has just over 150,000 clones, approximately 92% appearing once. Sequencing was carried out using peripheral blood. These receptors were taken from a woman between 45 and 65 years old with acute or convalescent COVID-19.

This chain uses TRBV10-3 with TRBJ1-3, with 7 nucleotides matching TRBD1. Germline lookup yields CDR1 ENHRY and CDR2 SYGVKD. Losses at the gene ends were 6 bases for V and 4 bases for J; bases not matched to a gene: 9. This CDR3 contains 15 residues. CDR3: CAISATGDGGNTIYF. CDR3 in DNA: TGTGCCATCAGCGCCACAGGGGATGGGGGAAACACCATATATTTT.

The chain has TRBV4-1 and TRBJ1-3; D gene uncertain. The germline V gene encodes CDR1 MGHRA and CDR2 YSYEKL. CDR3 length equals 14 residues. V was pared by 2 bases and J by 5 bases, with 10 bases between. As DNA, the CDR3 is TGCGCCAGCAGCCAACAGGAAACCAGAAACACCATATATTTT. This sequence encodes CASSQQETRNTIYF.

The table lists this clone with a count of one. J is TRBJ2-5 and V is TRBV7-9; tentatively, D is TRBD2 (6 bases). CDR1 is SEHNR and CDR2 is FQNEAQ in the germline V gene (reference sequence). The CDR3 is 14 residues long. Trimming stripped 5 bases from V and 5 bases from J, with 15 bases between. The CDR3 region is CASSPREFGETQYF. The CDR3 nucleotides are TGTGCCAGCAGCCCACGGGAGTTCGGGGAGACCCAGTACTTC.

The V and J genes are TRBV29-1 and TRBJ2-7; D call uncertain. CDR1 and CDR2 (germline): SQVTM, ANQGSEA. The CDR3 totals 12 residues. V shed 5 bases and J shed 3 bases, with 11 bases lying between them. The CDR3 spells CSVRYSSYEQYF. The DNA of the CDR3 is TGCAGCGTTAGATATAGCAGCTACGAGCAGTACTTC.

This clone was seen once. V gene TRBV28 combines with J gene TRBJ1-4; D perhaps matches TRBD1 (5 bases). CDR1 and CDR2 (germline): MDHEN, SYDVKM. The CDR3 contains 14 residues. Trimming took 8 bases from V and 8 from J, leaving 18 bases between them. CDR3 DNA: TGTGCCAGCGGGGCCCTTCAGATGAGGGAAAAACTGTTTTTT. Its translation: CASGALQMREKLFF.

This clone was recorded once. The chain links TRBV10-3 to TRBJ2-5; possibly TRBD1 for D (5 bases). Germline CDR1 is ENHRY and CDR2 is SYGVKD. The CDR3 contains 16 residues. The V end was cut by 3 bases, the J end by 0 bases, with 14 bases between. Here the CDR3 reads CAISDSVGLDQETQYF. The CDR3 bases are TGTGCCATCAGTGACTCAGTGGGGCTAGACCAAGAGACCCAGTACTTC.

The rearrangement uses TRBV5-1 and TRBJ2-7, with 9 bases identical to TRBD1. V was clipped by 1 base and J by 5 bases; unmatched bases: 10. Germline V gene data show CDR1 as SGHRS and CDR2 as YFSETQ. This CDR3 contains 16 residues. This CDR3 is CASSLLGDRVSDEQYF. CDR3 DNA: TGCGCCAGCAGCTTGTTGGGGGACAGGGTGAGCGACGAGCAGTACTTC.

This clone was detected a few times. V and J are TRBV7-3 and TRBJ1-2; D not resolved. Trimming stripped 5 bases from V and 0 bases from J, with 7 bases between. In germline, CDR1 is SGHTA, CDR2 FQGTGA. The CDR3 sequence is 13 residues long. The CDR3 DNA is TGTGCCAGCAGCCTATATTCTAACTATGGCTACACCTTC. Residues: CASSLYSNYGYTF.

This clone came up once. The V gene is TRBV4-3, the J gene TRBJ2-7; D might be TRBD1 (5 bases). Trimming pared 0 bases from V and 1 base from J, leaving 10 bases between. This CDR3 comprises 15 residues. CDR1 is LGHNA, CDR2 YSLEER, per germline. Here the CDR3 reads CASSQDRDPSYEQYF. CDR3 DNA: TGCGCCAGCAGCCAAGACAGGGATCCTTCCTACGAGCAGTACTTC.

The chain uses TRBV29-1 and TRBJ1-1; 7 bases agree with TRBD1. Trimming cost V 1 base and J 11 bases; bases outside gene matches: 13. The CDR3 contains 14 residues. The germline gives CDR1 SQVTM, CDR2 ANQGSEA. The CDR3 sequence: CSVEGDRVGWTAFF. CDR3 in DNA: TGCAGCGTTGAAGGTGACAGGGTTGGGTGGACGGCTTTCTTT.

This clone appeared a single time. V is TRBV3-1 (or the pseudogene TRBV3-2) and J is TRBJ1-6, with D maybe TRBD1 (5 bases). Trimming stripped 1 base from V and 9 bases from J, with 13 bases between. Germline V gives CDR1 LGHDT, CDR2 YNNKEL (reference sequence). The CDR3 length is 15 residues. The CDR3 here is CASSQGWGGFSPLHF. The CDR3 bases are TGTGCCAGCAGCCAAGGGTGGGGGGGATTTTCACCCCTCCACTTT.

The chain is built from TRBV3-1 (or the pseudogene TRBV3-2) and TRBJ1-1; tentative D call: TRBD1 (6 bases). Trimming pared 6 bases from V and 4 bases from J, leaving 9 bases between. CDR3 length equals 12 residues. Germline loops: CDR1 LGHDT, CDR2 YNNKEL (reference sequence). The CDR3 DNA reads TGTGCCAGCAGACAGACAGGCACTGAAGCTTTCTTT. Protein sequence: CASRQTGTEAFF.

The sample holds one count of this clone. The chain combines TRBV19 with TRBJ1-2; 7 bases are shared with TRBD1. Trimming removed 5 bases from V and 3 bases from J; junction bases left unmatched: 3. In germline, CDR1 is LNHDA, CDR2 SQIVND (reference sequence). CDR3 length equals 13 residues. CDR3 loop: CASSPGTDYGYTF. The CDR3 DNA is TGTGCCAGTAGTCCTGGGACAGACTATGGCTACACCTTC. Full variable domain (remainder filled in from reference TRBV19 and TRBJ1-2): DGGITQSPKYLFRKEGQNVTLSCEQNLNHDAMYWYRQDPGQGLRLIYYSQIVNDFQKGDIAEGYSVSREKKESFPLTVTSAQKNPTAFYLCASSPGTDYGYTFGSGTRLTVV.

V is TRBV19 and J is TRBJ2-1, with TRBD2 matching 11 bases. This CDR3 spans 19 amino acids. The V gene's germline CDR1 is LNHDA and CDR2 SQIVND (reference sequence). V shed 3 bases and J 0 bases; nucleotides not matched to a gene: 10. The CDR3 loop reads CASSIGSTGLADSYNEQFF. As DNA, the CDR3 is TGTGCCAGTAGTATCGGGTCGACGGGACTAGCGGACTCCTACAATGAGCAGTTCTTC.

Only one count was recorded for this clone. V is TRBV28 and J is TRBJ2-5; maybe TRBD2 (6 bases). The CDR3 length is 13 residues. V was cut by 6 bases and J by 5 bases, with 13 bases left in between. From germline, CDR1 is MDHEN and CDR2 SYDVKM. CDR3 nucleotide sequence: TGTGCCAGCAGGGGTACTAGCCGGGAGACCCAGTACTTC. Translated, it gives CASRGTSRETQYF. Complete variable domain (other parts from reference TRBV28 and TRBJ2-5): DVKVTQSSRYLVKRTGEKVFLECVQDMDHENMFWYRQDPGLGLRLIYFSYDVKMKEKGDIPEGYSVSREKKERFSLILESASTNQTSMYLCASRGTSRETQYFGPGTRLLVL.

This chain connects TRBV18 to TRBJ2-7; TRBD1 is a possible D gene (6 bases). CDR1 KGHSH and CDR2 LQKENI come from the germline V gene. The V end lost 2 bases, the J end lost 6 bases, and 17 bases lay between the germline ends. The CDR3 consists of 15 residues. The CDR3 region has the DNA TGTGCCAGCTCACCATCGGCAGGGGATGTTGGCGAGCAGTACTTC. Its translation: CASSPSAGDVGEQYF.

J is TRBJ1-2 and V is TRBV6-5; 8 bases align to TRBD1. V lost 6 bases and J lost 4; bases outside the gene matches: 7. Germline CDR1 is MNHEY and CDR2 is SVGAGI. This CDR3 is 14 amino acids long. CDR3 amino acids: CASRLGQGGYGYTF. DNA of the CDR3: TGTGCCAGCAGATTAGGACAGGGTGGCTATGGCTACACCTTC.

V usage is TRBV18 and J usage is TRBJ2-1, with TRBD2 matching 9 bases. There are 15 residues in the CDR3. The germline gives CDR1 KGHSH, CDR2 LQKENI. J lost 6 bases, V lost 2 bases, and 5 bases had no gene match. The CDR3 sequence is CASSPISGGTNEQFF. CDR3 coding DNA: TGTGCCAGCTCACCAATAAGCGGGGGGACCAATGAGCAGTTCTTC. The full variable domain, rest sourced from reference TRBV18 and TRBJ2-1, is NAGVMQNPRHLVRRRGQEARLRCSPMKGHSHVYWYRQLPEEGLKFMVYLQKENIIDESGMPKERFSAEFPKEGPSILRIQQVVRGDSAAYFCASSPISGGTNEQFFGPGTRLTVL.

The chain carries TRBV12-3 or TRBV12-4 and TRBJ1-5; 7 bases match TRBD1. This CDR3 comprises 13 residues. V shed 5 bases, J shed 7 bases, and the junction held 5 bases outside the gene matches. The DNA for the CDR3 is TGTGCCAGCAGTACGACAGGGATCCAGCCCCAGCATTTT. Encoded protein: CASSTTGIQPQHF.

V is TRBV19 and J is TRBJ1-6; D remains ambiguous. The CDR3 has 15 residues. V lost 5 bases and J lost 5, with 13 bases in between. CDR1 is LNHDA, CDR2 SQIVND, per germline (reference sequence). Here the CDR3 DNA reads TGTGCCAGTAGTCCTCCAAGCCTAAATAATTCACCCCTCCACTTT. Translating it yields CASSPPSLNNSPLHF.

The rearrangement joins TRBV30 to TRBJ1-5; weak D call: TRBD1 (6 bases). The CDR3 has 14 residues. V shed 3 bases and J shed 5 bases, with 14 bases lying between them. Germline V gives CDR1 GTSNPN, CDR2 SVGIG (reference sequence). The CDR3 loop is CAWSPGTQYQPQHF. CDR3 DNA: TGTGCCTGGAGCCCCGGGACACAATATCAGCCCCAGCATTTT. Full variable domain (missing parts from reference TRBV30 and TRBJ1-5): SQTIHQWPATLVQPVGSPLSLECTVEGTSNPNLYWYRQAAGRGLQLLFYSVGIGQISSEVPQNLSASRPQDRQFILSSKKLLLSDSGFYLCAWSPGTQYQPQHFGDGTRLSIL.

The CDR3 is CASGAGNTDTQYF. In nucleotides, the CDR3 is TGTGCCAGTGGGGCAGGGAACACAGATACGCAGTATTTT. The chain has TRBV19 and TRBJ2-3, with D maybe TRBD1 (5 bases). CDR1 LNHDA and CDR2 SQIVND come from the germline V gene (reference sequence). This CDR3 has 13 residues. With 8 bases removed from V and 2 bases from J, the gap between germline ends came to 11 bases.

The J gene is TRBJ1-1, the V gene TRBV7-8, with D maybe TRBD1 (5 bases). With 4 bases removed from V and 1 base from J, the gap between germline ends came to 7 bases. The CDR3 has 13 residues. CDR1 and CDR2 from the germline V gene are SGHVS and FQNEAQ. The CDR3 region has the DNA TGTGCCAGCAGCTCGACAGAGAACACTGAAGCTTTCTTT. Its protein product is CASSSTENTEAFF.

V and J are TRBV4-2 and TRBJ2-2; possibly TRBD2 for D (6 bases). The CDR3 spans 19 residues. In germline, CDR1 is LGHNA, CDR2 YNFKEQ. Deletions cut 0 bases from V and 4 bases from J, with 21 bases between. CDR3 amino acids: CASSQDALSGVTTTGELFF. DNA for the CDR3: TGTGCCAGCAGCCAAGATGCTTTGTCGGGGGTTACGACCACCGGGGAGCTGTTTTTT.